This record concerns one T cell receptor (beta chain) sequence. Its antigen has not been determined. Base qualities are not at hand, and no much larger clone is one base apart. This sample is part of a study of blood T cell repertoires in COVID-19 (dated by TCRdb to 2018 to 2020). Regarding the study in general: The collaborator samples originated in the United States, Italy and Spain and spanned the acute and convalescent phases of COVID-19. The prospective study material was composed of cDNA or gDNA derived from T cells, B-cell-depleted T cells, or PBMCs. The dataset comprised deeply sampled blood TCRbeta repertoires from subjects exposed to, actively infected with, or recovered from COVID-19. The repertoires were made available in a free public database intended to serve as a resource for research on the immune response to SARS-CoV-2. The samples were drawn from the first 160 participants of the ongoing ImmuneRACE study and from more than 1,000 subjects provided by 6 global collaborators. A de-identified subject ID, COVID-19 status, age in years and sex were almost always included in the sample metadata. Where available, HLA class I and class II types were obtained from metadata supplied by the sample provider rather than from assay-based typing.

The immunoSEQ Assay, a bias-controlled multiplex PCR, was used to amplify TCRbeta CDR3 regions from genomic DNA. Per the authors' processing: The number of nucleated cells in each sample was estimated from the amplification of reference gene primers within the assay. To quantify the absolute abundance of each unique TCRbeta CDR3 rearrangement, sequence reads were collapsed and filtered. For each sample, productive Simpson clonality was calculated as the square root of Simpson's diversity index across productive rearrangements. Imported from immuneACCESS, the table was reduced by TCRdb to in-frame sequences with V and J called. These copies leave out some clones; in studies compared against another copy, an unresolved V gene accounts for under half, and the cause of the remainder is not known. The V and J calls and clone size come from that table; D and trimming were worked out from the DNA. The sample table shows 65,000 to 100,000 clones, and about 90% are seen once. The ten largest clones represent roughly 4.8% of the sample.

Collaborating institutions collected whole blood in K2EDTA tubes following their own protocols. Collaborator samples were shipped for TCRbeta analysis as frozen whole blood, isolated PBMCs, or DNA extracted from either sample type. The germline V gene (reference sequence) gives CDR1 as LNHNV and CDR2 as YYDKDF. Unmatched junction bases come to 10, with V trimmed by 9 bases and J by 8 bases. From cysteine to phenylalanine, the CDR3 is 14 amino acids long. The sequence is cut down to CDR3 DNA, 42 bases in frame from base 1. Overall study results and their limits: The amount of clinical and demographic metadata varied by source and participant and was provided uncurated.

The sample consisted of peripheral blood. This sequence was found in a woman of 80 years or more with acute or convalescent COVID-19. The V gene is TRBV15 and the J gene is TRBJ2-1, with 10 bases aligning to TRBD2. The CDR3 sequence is CATWLSGGAHEQFF. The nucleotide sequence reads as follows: TGTGCCACGTGGCTGAGCGGGGGGGCGCATGAGCAGTTCTTC.